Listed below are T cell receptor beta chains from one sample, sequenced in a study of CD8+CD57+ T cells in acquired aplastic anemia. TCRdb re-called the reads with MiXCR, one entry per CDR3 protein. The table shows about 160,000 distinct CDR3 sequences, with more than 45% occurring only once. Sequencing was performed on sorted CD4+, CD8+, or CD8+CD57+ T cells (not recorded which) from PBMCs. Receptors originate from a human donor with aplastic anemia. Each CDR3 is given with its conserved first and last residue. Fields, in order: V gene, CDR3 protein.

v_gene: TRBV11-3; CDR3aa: CASSPRVSGNTEAFF
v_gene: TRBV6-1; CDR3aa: CASSPSSGRVPYEQYF
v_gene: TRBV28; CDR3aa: CASSLGYRSPLHF
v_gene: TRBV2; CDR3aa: CASSQTGGWETQYF
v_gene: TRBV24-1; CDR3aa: CATSVPGLASYEQYF
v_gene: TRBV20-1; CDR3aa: CSARDRDNEKLFF
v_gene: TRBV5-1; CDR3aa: CASSPGGVAPYEQYF
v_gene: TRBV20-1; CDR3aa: CSAPVGMNGYTF
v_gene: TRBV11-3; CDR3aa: CASSLGTSGTELQYF
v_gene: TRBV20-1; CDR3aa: CSATPVVSSYNSPLHF
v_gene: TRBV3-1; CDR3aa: CASSQDSTSGRWAQQFF
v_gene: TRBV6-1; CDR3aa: CASSRLGTASYEQYF
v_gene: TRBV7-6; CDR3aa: CASSGDRGSGYTF
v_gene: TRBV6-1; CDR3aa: CASSRTDSPYGYTF
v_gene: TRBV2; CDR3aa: CASSEEFSYEQYF
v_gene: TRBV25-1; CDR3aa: CASSDFSGEETQYF
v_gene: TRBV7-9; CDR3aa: CASSVTSGSGEQYF
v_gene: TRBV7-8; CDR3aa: CASSFPGAEQYF
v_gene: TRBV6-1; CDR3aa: CASSEYGRRYNEQFF
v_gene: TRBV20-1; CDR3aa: CSAGRLAGVGEQFF
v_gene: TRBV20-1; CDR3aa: CSARTLDRGGYGYTF
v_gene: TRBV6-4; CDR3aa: CASSVGGLMSGRAAKNIQYF
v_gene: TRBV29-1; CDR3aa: CSVDGGHFEGNQPQHF